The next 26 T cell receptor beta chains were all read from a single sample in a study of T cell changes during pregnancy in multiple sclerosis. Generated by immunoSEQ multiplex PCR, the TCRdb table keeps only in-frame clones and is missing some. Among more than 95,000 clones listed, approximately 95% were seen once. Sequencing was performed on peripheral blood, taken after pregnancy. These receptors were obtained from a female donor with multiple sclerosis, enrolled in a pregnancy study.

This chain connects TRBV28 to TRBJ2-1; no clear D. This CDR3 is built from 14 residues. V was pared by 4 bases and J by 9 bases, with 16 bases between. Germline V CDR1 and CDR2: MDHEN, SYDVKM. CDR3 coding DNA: TGTGCCAGCAGTTCCCCCCTCGCTCTAGGTGAGCAGTTCTTC. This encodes CASSSPLALGEQFF.

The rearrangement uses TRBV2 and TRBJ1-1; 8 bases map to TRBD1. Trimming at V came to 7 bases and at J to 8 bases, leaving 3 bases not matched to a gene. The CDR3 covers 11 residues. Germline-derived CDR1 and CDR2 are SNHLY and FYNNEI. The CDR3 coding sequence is TGTGCCAGCAAACGGGACAGGGAAGCTTTCTTT. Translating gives CASKRDREAFF. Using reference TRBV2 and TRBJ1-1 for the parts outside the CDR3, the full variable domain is EPEVTQTPSHQVTQMGQEVILRCVPISNHLYFYWYRQILGQKVEFLVSFYNNEISEKSEIFDDQFSVERPDGSNFTLKIRSTKLEDSAMYFCASKRDREAFFGQGTRLTVV.

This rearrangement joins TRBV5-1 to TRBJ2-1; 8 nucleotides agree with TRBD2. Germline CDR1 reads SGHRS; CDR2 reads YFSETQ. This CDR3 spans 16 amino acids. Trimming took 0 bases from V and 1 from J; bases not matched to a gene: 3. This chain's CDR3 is CASSLGLAPSYNEQFF. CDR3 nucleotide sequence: TGCGCCAGCAGCTTGGGACTAGCGCCGTCCTACAATGAGCAGTTCTTC.

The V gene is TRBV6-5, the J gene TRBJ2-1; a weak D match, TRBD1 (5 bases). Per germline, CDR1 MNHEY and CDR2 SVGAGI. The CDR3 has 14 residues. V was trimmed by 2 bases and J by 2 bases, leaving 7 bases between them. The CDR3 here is CASSYGAAYNEQFF. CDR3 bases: TGTGCCAGCAGTTACGGGGCAGCCTACAATGAGCAGTTCTTC.

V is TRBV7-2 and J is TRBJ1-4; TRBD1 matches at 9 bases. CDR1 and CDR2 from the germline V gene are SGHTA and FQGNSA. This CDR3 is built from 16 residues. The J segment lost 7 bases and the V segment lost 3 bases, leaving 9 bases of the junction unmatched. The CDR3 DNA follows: TGTGCCAGCAGCTTCCCCCCGGGACAGGGAACTGAAAAACTGTTTTTT. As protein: CASSFPPGQGTEKLFF.

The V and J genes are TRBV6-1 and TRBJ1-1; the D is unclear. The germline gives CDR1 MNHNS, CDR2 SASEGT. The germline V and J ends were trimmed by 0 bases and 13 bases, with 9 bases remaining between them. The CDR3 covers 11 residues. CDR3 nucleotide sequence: TGTGCCAGCAGTGAAGCGCTTCGGGGTTTCTTT. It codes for CASSEALRGFF.

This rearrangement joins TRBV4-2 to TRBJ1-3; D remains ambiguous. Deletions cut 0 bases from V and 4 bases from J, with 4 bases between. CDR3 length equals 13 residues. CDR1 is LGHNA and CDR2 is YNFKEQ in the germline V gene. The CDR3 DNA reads TGTGCCAGCAGCCAAGATCTAGGAAACACCATATATTTT. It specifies CASSQDLGNTIYF.

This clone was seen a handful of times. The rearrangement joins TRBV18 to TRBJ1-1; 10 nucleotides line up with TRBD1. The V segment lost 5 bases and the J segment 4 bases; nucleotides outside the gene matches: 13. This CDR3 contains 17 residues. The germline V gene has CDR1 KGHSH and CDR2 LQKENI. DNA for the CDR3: TGTGCCAGCTCATCCCGAGCCGGGACAGGGGTCGGCACTGAAGCTTTCTTT. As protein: CASSSRAGTGVGTEAFF. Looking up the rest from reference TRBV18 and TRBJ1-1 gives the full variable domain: NAGVMQNPRHLVRRRGQEARLRCSPMKGHSHVYWYRQLPEEGLKFMVYLQKENIIDESGMPKERFSAEFPKEGPSILRIQQVVRGDSAAYFCASSSRAGTGVGTEAFFGQGTRLTVV.

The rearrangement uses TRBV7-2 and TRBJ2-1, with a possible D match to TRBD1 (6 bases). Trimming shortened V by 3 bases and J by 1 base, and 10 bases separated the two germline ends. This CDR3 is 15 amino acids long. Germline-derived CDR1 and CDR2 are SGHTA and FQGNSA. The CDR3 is CASSFSGVSYNEQFF. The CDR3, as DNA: TGTGCCAGCAGCTTCTCAGGGGTGTCCTACAATGAGCAGTTCTTC.

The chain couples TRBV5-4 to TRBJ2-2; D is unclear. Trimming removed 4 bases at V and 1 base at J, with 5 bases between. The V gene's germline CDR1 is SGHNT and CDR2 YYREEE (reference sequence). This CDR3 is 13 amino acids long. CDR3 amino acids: CASSPKNTGELFF. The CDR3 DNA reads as TGTGCCAGCAGCCCCAAGAACACCGGGGAGCTGTTTTTT. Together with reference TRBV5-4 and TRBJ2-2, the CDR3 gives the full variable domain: ETGVTQSPTHLIKTRGQQVTLRCSSQSGHNTVSWYQQALGQGPQFIFQYYREEENGRGNFPPRFSGLQFPNYSSELNVNALELDDSALYLCASSPKNTGELFFGEGSRLTVL.

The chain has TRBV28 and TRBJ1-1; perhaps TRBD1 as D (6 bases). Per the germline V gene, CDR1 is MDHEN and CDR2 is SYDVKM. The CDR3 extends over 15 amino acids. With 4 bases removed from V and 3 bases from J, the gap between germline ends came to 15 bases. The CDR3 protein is CASSSRPTGYTEAFF. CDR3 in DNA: TGTGCCAGCAGTTCCCGCCCGACAGGCTACACTGAAGCTTTCTTT.

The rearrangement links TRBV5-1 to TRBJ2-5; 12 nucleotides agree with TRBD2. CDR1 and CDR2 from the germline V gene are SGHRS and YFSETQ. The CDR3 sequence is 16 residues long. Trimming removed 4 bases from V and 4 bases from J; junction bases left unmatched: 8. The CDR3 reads CASSLGLAGSGETQYF. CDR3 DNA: TGCGCCAGCAGCCTTGGACTAGCGGGAAGTGGAGAGACCCAGTACTTC.

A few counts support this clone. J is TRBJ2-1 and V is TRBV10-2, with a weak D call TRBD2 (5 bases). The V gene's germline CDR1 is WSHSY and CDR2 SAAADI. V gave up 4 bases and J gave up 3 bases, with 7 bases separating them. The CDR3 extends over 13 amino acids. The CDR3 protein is CASSGTGYNEQFF. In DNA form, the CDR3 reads TGCGCCAGCAGTGGGACTGGCTACAATGAGCAGTTCTTC.

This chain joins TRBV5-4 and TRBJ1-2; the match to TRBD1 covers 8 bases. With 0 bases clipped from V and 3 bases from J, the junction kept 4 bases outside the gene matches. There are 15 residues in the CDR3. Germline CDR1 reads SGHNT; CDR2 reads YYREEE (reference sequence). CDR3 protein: CASSLAAGGYYGYTF. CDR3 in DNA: TGTGCCAGCAGCTTGGCGGCAGGGGGCTACTATGGCTACACCTTC.

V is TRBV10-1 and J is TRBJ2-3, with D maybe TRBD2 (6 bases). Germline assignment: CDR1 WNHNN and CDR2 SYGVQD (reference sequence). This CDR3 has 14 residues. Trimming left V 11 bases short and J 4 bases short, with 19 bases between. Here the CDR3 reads CAGRRGTFADTQYF. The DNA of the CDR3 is TGCGCCGGTAGGAGGGGAACCTTCGCAGATACGCAGTATTTT.

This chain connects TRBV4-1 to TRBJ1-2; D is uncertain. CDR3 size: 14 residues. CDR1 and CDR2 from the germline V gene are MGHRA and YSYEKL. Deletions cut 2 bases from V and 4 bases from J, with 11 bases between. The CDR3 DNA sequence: TGCGCCAGCAGCCAACGGGATTACTCCTATGGCTACACCTTC. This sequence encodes CASSQRDYSYGYTF.

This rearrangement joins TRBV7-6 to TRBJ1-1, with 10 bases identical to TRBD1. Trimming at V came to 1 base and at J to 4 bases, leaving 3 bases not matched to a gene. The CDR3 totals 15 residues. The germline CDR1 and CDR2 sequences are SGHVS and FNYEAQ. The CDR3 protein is CASSLEGTGVTEAFF. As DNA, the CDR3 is TGTGCCAGCAGCTTAGAGGGGACAGGGGTCACTGAAGCTTTCTTT.

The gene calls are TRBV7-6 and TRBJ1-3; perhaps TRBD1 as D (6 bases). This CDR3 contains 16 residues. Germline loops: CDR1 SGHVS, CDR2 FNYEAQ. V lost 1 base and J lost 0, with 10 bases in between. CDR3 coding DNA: TGTGCCAGCAGCTTAGACCAGGGGAACTCTGGAAACACCATATATTTT. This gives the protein CASSLDQGNSGNTIYF. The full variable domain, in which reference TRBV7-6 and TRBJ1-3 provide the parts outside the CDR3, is GAGVSQSPRYKVTKRGQDVALRCDPISGHVSLYWYRQALGQGPEFLTYFNYEAQQDKSGLPNDRFSAERPEGSISTLTIQRTEQRDSAMYRCASSLDQGNSGNTIYFGEGSWLTVV.

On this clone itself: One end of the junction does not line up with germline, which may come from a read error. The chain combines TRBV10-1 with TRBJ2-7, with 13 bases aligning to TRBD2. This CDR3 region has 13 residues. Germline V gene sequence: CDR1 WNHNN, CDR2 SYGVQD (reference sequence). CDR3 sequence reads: CASRGTSGDYLHF. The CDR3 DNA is TGCGCCAGCAGGGGGACTAGCGGGGACTACTTACACTTC.

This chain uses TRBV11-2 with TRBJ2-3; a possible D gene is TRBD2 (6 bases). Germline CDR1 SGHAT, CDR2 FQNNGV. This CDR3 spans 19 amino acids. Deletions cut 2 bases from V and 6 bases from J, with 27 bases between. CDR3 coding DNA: TGTGCCAGCAGCTTACGAGGAGGGGCTAGCGTAAGCCCCGGGGATACGCAGTATTTT. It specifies CASSLRGGASVSPGDTQYF.

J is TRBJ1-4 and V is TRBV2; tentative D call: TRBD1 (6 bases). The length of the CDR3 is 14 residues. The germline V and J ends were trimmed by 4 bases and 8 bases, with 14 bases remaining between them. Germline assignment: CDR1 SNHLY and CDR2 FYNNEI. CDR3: CASSVTGLSEKLFF. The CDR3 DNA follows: TGTGCCAGCAGTGTAACAGGGTTATCGGAAAAACTGTTTTTT.

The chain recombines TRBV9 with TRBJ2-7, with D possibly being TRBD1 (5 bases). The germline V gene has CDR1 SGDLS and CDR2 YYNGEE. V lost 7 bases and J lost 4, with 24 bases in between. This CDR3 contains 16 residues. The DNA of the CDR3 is TGTGCCAGCGTTACCGACCCCAGGGTTCAGGCGTACGAGCAGTACTTC. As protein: CASVTDPRVQAYEQYF.

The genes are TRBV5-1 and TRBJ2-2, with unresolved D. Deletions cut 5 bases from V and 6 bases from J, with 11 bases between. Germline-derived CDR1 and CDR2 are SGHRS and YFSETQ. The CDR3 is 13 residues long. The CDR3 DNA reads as TGCGCCAGCAGTCTCGCAGGCCCCGGGGAGCTGTTTTTT. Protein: CASSLAGPGELFF.

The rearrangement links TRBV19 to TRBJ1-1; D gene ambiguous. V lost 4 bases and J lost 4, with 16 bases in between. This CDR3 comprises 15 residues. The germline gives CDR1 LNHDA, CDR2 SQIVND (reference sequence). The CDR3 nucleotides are TGTGCCAGTAGTACCCTCAGGCGAAAAATCACTGAAGCTTTCTTT. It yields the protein CASSTLRRKITEAFF.

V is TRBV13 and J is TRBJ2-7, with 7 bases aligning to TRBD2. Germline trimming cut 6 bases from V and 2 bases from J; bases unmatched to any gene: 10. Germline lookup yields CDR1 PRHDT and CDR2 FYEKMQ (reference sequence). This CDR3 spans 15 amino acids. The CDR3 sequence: CASRSREGLPYEQYF. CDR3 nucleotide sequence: TGTGCCAGCAGGTCAAGGGAGGGCCTACCCTACGAGCAGTACTTC.

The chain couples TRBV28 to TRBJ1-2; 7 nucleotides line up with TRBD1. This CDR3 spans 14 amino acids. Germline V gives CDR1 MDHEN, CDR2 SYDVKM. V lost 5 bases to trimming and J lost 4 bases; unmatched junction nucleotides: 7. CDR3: CASSDPTGLYGYTF. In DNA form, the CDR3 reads TGTGCCAGCAGTGACCCGACAGGGCTCTATGGCTACACCTTC.